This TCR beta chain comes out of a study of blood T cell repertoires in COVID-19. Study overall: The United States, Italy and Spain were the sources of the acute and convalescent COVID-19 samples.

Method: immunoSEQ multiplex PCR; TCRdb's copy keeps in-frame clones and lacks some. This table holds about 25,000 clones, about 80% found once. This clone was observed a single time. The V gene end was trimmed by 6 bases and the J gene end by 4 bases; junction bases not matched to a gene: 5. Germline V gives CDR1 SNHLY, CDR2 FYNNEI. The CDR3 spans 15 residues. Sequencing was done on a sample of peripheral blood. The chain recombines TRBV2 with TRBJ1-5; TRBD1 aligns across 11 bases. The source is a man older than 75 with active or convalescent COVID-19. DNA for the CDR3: TGTGCCAGCAGCCTAGGACAGGGGGCAAATCAGCCCCAGCATTTT. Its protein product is CASSLGQGANQPQHF.